One sample yielded the 19 T cell receptor beta chains listed below, sequenced in a study of OX40 agonist ivuxolimab in advanced cancers. Repertoires were generated with immunoSEQ multiplex PCR, while TCRdb's copy carries only in-frame clones and drops some. Of approximately 6,500 clones listed, roughly 80% were seen once; the top ten hold under 30%. Material: CD4+ or CD8+ T cells sorted from blood, obtained in a trial of the OX40 agonist ivuxolimab. The receptors derive from an adult with an advanced solid tumor such as melanoma, head and neck, liver or kidney cancer.

The chain is built from TRBV13 and TRBJ2-7; possibly TRBD2 for D (6 bases). The germline V and J ends were trimmed by 5 bases and 5 bases, with 13 bases remaining between them. This CDR3 has 13 amino acids. Per the germline V gene, CDR1 is PRHDT and CDR2 is FYEKMQ (reference sequence). Written as DNA, the CDR3 is TGTGCCAGCAGCAACGGGAGACTGGACGAGCAGTACTTC. Translated: CASSNGRLDEQYF.

This clone has more than one count but fewer than ten. The gene calls are TRBV7-9 and TRBJ2-5; D is uncertain. CDR1 SEHNR and CDR2 FQNEAQ come from the germline V gene (reference sequence). The CDR3 extends over 12 amino acids. Trimming took 2 bases from V and 5 from J, leaving 6 bases between them. CDR3 protein: CASSLTVETQYF. CDR3 nucleotides: TGTGCCAGCAGCTTAACCGTCGAGACCCAGTACTTC.

V gene TRBV28 combines with J gene TRBJ2-5, with D unresolved. CDR3 length: 13 amino acids. V was cut by 2 bases and J by 5 bases, with 9 bases left in between. Germline values: CDR1 MDHEN, CDR2 SYDVKM. This CDR3 is CASSLMEYETQYF. The CDR3 bases are TGTGCCAGCAGTTTAATGGAGTATGAGACCCAGTACTTC.

The chain uses TRBV5-6 and TRBJ2-7, with unresolved D. Per germline, CDR1 SGHDT and CDR2 YYEEEE. The CDR3 runs to 14 residues. Trimming removed 0 bases from V and 5 bases from J, with 12 bases in between. The chain's CDR3 is CASSLERRLNEQYF. In nucleotides, the CDR3 is TGTGCCAGCAGCTTGGAAAGAAGGCTAAACGAGCAGTACTTC.

V and J are TRBV2 and TRBJ2-1; 10 bases map to TRBD2. The CDR3 contains 18 residues. V lost 6 bases to trimming and J lost 2 bases; unmatched junction nucleotides: 13. Germline V lookup: CDR1 SNHLY, CDR2 FYNNEI. The CDR3 sequence is CASSPLPGLALAYNEQFF. The CDR3 DNA reads as TGTGCCAGCAGCCCTTTACCGGGACTAGCGTTAGCCTACAATGAGCAGTTCTTC.

The chain recombines TRBV7-8 with TRBJ2-7; 9 bases are shared with TRBD2. With V trimmed by 1 base and J by 4 bases, 8 bases remained unmatched. Germline V lookup: CDR1 SGHVS, CDR2 FQNEAQ. CDR3 length: 16 amino acids. The CDR3 loop reads CASSLVYSGSWYEQYF. In nucleotides, the CDR3 is TGTGCCAGCAGCTTAGTATATAGCGGGAGCTGGTACGAGCAGTACTTC.

This chain links TRBV4-1 with TRBJ2-1; D possibly corresponds to TRBD2 (5 bases). The V gene's germline CDR1 is MGHRA and CDR2 YSYEKL. The CDR3 loop spans 11 amino acids. V lost 8 bases, J lost 8 bases, and 10 bases lay in between. The CDR3 reads CASGELDEQFF. The CDR3 DNA reads as TGCGCCAGCGGGGAGTTAGATGAGCAGTTCTTC.

The V call is TRBV29-1, the J call TRBJ2-5; 8 positions agree with TRBD1. Germline V gives CDR1 SQVTM, CDR2 ANQGSEA. This CDR3 spans 14 amino acids. The J segment lost 3 bases and the V segment lost 4 bases, leaving 7 bases of the junction unmatched. The CDR3, as DNA: TGCAGCGTTGTTGGCAAACAGGGGGAAGAGACCCAGTACTTC. Translation: CSVVGKQGEETQYF.

The chain employs TRBV4-1 and TRBJ1-5; 10 nucleotides match TRBD1. The ends lost 0 bases at V and 5 bases at J; junction bases unmatched: 4. Germline V gene sequence: CDR1 MGHRA, CDR2 YSYEKL. This CDR3 comprises 16 residues. DNA of the CDR3: TGCGCCAGCAGCCAAGAGCCGACAGGGGGCTATCAGCCCCAGCATTTT. Translated, it gives CASSQEPTGGYQPQHF.

By share of the sample, this clone is large (0.1 to 1%). The rearrangement links TRBV15 to TRBJ1-1; maybe TRBD1 (5 bases). Germline V gene sequence: CDR1 LNHNV, CDR2 YYDKDF (reference sequence). The length of the CDR3 is 13 residues. V was cut by 5 bases and J by 7 bases, with 14 bases left in between. This CDR3 reads CATSWGPGNEAFF. In nucleotides, the CDR3 is TGTGCCACCAGCTGGGGACCTGGGAATGAAGCTTTCTTT.

The rearrangement links TRBV2 to TRBJ2-2; D gene uncertain. The length of the CDR3 is 13 residues. The germline V gene encodes CDR1 SNHLY and CDR2 FYNNEI. The ends were cut back, 7 bases at V and 2 bases at J, with 8 bases in the middle. CDR3 sequence reads: CASNVPNTGELFF. In nucleotides, the CDR3 is TGTGCCAGCAATGTGCCCAACACCGGGGAGCTGTTTTTT.

This clone has a single count. The chain is built from TRBV5-6 and TRBJ2-1, with 10 bases aligning to TRBD2. The CDR3 is 15 residues long. J gave up 0 bases and V 4 bases, and 1 base lay outside the gene matches. Germline-derived CDR1 and CDR2 are SGHDT and YYEEEE. CDR3 sequence: CASSPSGGSYNEQFF. The CDR3 bases are TGTGCCAGCAGCCCTAGCGGGGGCTCCTACAATGAGCAGTTCTTC. The whole variable domain, filled in from reference TRBV5-6 and TRBJ2-1, reads DAGVTQSPTHLIKTRGQQVTLRCSPKSGHDTVSWYQQALGQGPQFIFQYYEEEERQRGNFPDRFSGHQFPNYSSELNVNALLLGDSALYLCASSPSGGSYNEQFFGPGTRLTVL.

This clone was observed a few times. V usage is TRBV28 and J usage is TRBJ2-2; D call uncertain. V shed 7 bases and J shed 1 base, with 7 bases lying between them. This CDR3 is 13 amino acids long. Germline CDR1 reads MDHEN; CDR2 reads SYDVKM. The CDR3 nucleotides read TGTGCCAGCAATCTTAGGAACACCGGGGAGCTGTTTTTT. It yields the protein CASNLRNTGELFF. Based on the CDR3 plus reference TRBV28 and TRBJ2-2, the full variable domain is DVKVTQSSRYLVKRTGEKVFLECVQDMDHENMFWYRQDPGLGLRLIYFSYDVKMKEKGDIPEGYSVSREKKERFSLILESASTNQTSMYLCASNLRNTGELFFGEGSRLTVL.

The chain joins TRBV4-1 to TRBJ2-5, with 12 nucleotides matching TRBD2. CDR1 is MGHRA, CDR2 YSYEKL, per germline. The CDR3 length is 16 residues. With V trimmed by 4 bases and J by 0 bases, 3 bases remained unmatched. The CDR3 coding sequence is TGCGCCAGCAGCCCTAGGACTAGCGGGGACCAAGAGACCCAGTACTTC. Its translation: CASSPRTSGDQETQYF.

This chain uses TRBV7-2 with TRBJ2-7; D remains ambiguous. CDR1 is SGHTA and CDR2 is FQGNSA in the germline V gene. The CDR3 contains 13 residues. Trimming removed 5 bases from V and 2 bases from J, with 10 bases in between. The CDR3 spells CASSPSGTYEQYF. CDR3 DNA: TGTGCCAGCAGCCCATCTGGAACCTACGAGCAGTACTTC. Full variable domain (missing parts from reference TRBV7-2 and TRBJ2-7): GAGVSQSPSNKVTEKGKDVELRCDPISGHTALYWYRQSLGQGLEFLIYFQGNSAPDKSGLPSDRFSAERTGGSVSTLTIQRTQQEDSAVYLCASSPSGTYEQYFGPGTRLTVT.

This clone has only one observation. V and J are TRBV7-2 and TRBJ1-4; a weak D match, TRBD1 (5 bases). The CDR3 spans 15 residues. CDR1 and CDR2 (germline): SGHTA, FQGNSA. Between the trimmed V and J ends, which lost 2 bases and 4 bases, there was a span of 11 bases. DNA for the CDR3: TGTGCCAGCAGCTTATCAGGGCAGAGTAATGAAAAACTGTTTTTT. Protein sequence: CASSLSGQSNEKLFF.

This chain connects TRBV4-3 to TRBJ2-3; TRBD2 matches at 12 bases. Germline V lookup: CDR1 LGHNA, CDR2 YSLEER. The CDR3 sequence is 18 residues long. Trimming at V came to 0 bases and at J to 6 bases, leaving 10 bases not matched to a gene. DNA of the CDR3: TGCGCCAGCAGCCAAGAAAGGCGGCTAGCGGGGGGGTTGGATACGCAGTATTTT. Protein product: CASSQERRLAGGLDTQYF.

The CDR3 reads CASSQKSGTEKNLRREQYF. In nucleotides, the CDR3 is TGTGCCAGCAGCCAGAAGTCCGGGACGGAAAAAAACCTCCGGCGGGAGCAGTACTTC. V usage is TRBV21-1 and J usage is TRBJ2-7. TRBV21-1 is listed as a pseudogene. The CDR3 has 19 amino acids.

The rearrangement joins TRBV5-1 to TRBJ2-7, with 8 positions matching TRBD1. From germline, CDR1 is SGHRS and CDR2 YFSETQ. This CDR3 region has 13 residues. J was trimmed by 5 bases and V by 2 bases; bases with no gene match: 3. The CDR3 loop is CASSFGTGDEQYF. DNA of the CDR3: TGCGCCAGCAGCTTCGGGACAGGTGACGAGCAGTACTTC.